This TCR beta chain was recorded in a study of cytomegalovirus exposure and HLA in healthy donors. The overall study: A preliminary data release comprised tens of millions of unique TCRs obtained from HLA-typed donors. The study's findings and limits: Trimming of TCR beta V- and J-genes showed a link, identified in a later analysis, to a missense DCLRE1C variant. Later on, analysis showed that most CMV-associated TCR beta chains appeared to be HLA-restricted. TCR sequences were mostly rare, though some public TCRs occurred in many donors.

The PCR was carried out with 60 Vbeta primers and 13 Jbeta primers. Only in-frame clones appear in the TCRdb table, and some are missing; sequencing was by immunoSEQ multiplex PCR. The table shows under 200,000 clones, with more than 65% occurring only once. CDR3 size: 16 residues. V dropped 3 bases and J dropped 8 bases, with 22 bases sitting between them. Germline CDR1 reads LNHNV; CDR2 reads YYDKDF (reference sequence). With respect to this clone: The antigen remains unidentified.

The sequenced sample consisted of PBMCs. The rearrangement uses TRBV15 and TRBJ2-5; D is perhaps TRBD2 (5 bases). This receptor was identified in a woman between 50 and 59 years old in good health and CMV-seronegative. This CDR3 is CATSRDLRAIQGTQYF. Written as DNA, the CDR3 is TGTGCCACCAGCAGGGACTTAAGGGCGATCCAAGGAACCCAGTACTTC.